These 18 T cell receptor beta chains originate from one sample sequenced in a study of response to subunit inactivated influenza vaccine. Each CDR3 protein gets one entry after TCRdb re-called the RT-PCR reads with MiXCR. In the table there are under 200,000 distinct CDR3 sequences, about 10% of which are singletons. Sequences were derived from CD8+ T cells sorted from PBMCs, sampled approximately 25 months after vaccination. The source is a man in his fifties or sixties who received an inactivated influenza vaccine.

CDR3 DNA sequence: TGCAGTGTCCCCCCCGGAGACTATGGCTACACCTTC. Translation gives CSVPPGDYGYTF. V usage is TRBV20-1 and J usage is TRBJ1-2; D not certain. The CDR3 is made up of 12 amino acids. CDR1 is DFQATT, CDR2 SNEGSKA, per germline (reference sequence). Trimming pared 7 bases from V and 3 bases from J, leaving 12 bases between.

This clonotype was counted many times. The rearrangement uses TRBV3-1 and TRBJ2-7, with D possibly matching TRBD2 (6 bases). Trimming pared 1 base from V and 0 bases from J, leaving 10 bases between. This CDR3 spans 15 amino acids. Germline values: CDR1 LGHDT, CDR2 YNNKEL (reference sequence). Written as DNA, the CDR3 is TGTGCCAGCAGCCAAGGATTGCGGGGCTCCTACGAGCAGTACTTC. Encoded protein: CASSQGLRGSYEQYF.

The chain combines TRBV27 with TRBJ2-1; 12 bases line up with TRBD2. The CDR3 length is 17 residues. Looked up from germline, CDR1 is MNHEY and CDR2 is SMNVEV (reference sequence). Germline trimming cut 2 bases from V and 7 bases from J; bases unmatched to any gene: 9. The CDR3 DNA sequence: TGTGCCAGCAGTTTAGGGTCTAGCGGGAGGGCCCGTAATGAGCAGTTCTTC. Its translation: CASSLGSSGRARNEQFF.

The chain carries TRBV6-2 or TRBV6-3 and TRBJ2-1; 11 bases line up with TRBD2. This CDR3 has 13 residues. Per germline, CDR1 MNHEY and CDR2 SVGEGT. DNA for the CDR3: TGTGCTAGTAGCGGGAGGGCCTTCGATGAGCAGTTCTTC. This sequence encodes CASSGRAFDEQFF.

V is TRBV20-1 and J is TRBJ1-5; D unresolved. Germline V gene data show CDR1 as DFQATT and CDR2 as SNEGSKA (reference sequence). The ends were cut back, 1 base at V and 5 bases at J, with 12 bases in the middle. The CDR3 consists of 14 residues. This CDR3 is CSARVKGAYQPQHF. CDR3 bases: TGCAGTGCTAGAGTAAAAGGTGCCTATCAGCCCCAGCATTTT.

The V call is TRBV15, the J call TRBJ2-5; 8 positions match TRBD2. Germline-derived CDR1 and CDR2 are LNHNV and YYDKDF (reference sequence). Germline trimming cut 5 bases from V and 5 bases from J; bases unmatched to any gene: 4. CDR3 length: 13 amino acids. The chain's CDR3 is CATSAGGRETQYF. The CDR3, as DNA: TGTGCCACCAGCGCGGGGGGCAGGGAGACCCAGTACTTC.

CDR3 nucleotide sequence: TGTGCCAGCACCCCTAGCGTTTCGAACACCGGGGAGCTGTTTTTT. Encoded protein: CASTPSVSNTGELFF. This rearrangement joins TRBV7-8 to TRBJ2-2; D possibly corresponds to TRBD2 (6 bases). The ends were cut back, 7 bases at V and 0 bases at J, with 12 bases in the middle. The CDR3 consists of 15 residues. The germline V gene encodes CDR1 SGHVS and CDR2 FQNEAQ. The variable domain in full, with the rest retrieved from reference TRBV7-8 and TRBJ2-2, is GAGVSQSPRYKVAKRGQDVALRCDPISGHVSLFWYQQALGQGPEFLTYFQNEAQLDKSGLPSDRFFAERPEGSVSTLKIQRTQQEDSAVYLCASTPSVSNTGELFFGEGSRLTVL.

This clonotype was picked up a small number of times. The chain combines TRBV4-1 with TRBJ2-3; D might be TRBD2 (6 bases). V was shortened by 6 bases and J by 4 bases, with 8 bases between the two germline ends. From germline, CDR1 is MGHRA and CDR2 YSYEKL. The CDR3 has 12 amino acids. The CDR3: CASRGGADTQYF. The DNA of the CDR3 is TGCGCCAGCAGGGGAGGCGCAGATACGCAGTATTTT.

This sequence joins TRBV2 and TRBJ2-1; 13 bases are a match to TRBD2. The CDR3 consists of 15 residues. The ends lost 8 bases at V and 6 bases at J; junction bases unmatched: 7. Germline CDR1 and CDR2: SNHLY and FYNNEI. This CDR3 is CASGLRTSGSNEQFF. In DNA, the CDR3 is TGTGCCAGCGGCCTAAGGACTAGCGGGAGCAATGAGCAGTTCTTC.

CDR3 sequence (DNA): TGCAGTGCTAGAAACCGGGACAGTGGAAGAGGCAAAAACATTCAGTACTTC. This gives the protein CSARNRDSGRGKNIQYF. The chain is built from TRBV20-1 and TRBJ2-4; 7 nucleotides line up with TRBD1. The CDR3 consists of 17 residues. Germline V gene sequence: CDR1 DFQATT, CDR2 SNEGSKA (reference sequence). After removal of 2 bases from V and 3 bases from J, the junction contained 13 bases not matched to a gene.

This clonotype was observed a handful of times. The chain is built from TRBV29-1 and TRBJ2-7, with TRBD2 identical over 12 bases. CDR1 is SQVTM, CDR2 ANQGSEA, per germline. The V segment lost 0 bases and the J segment 3 bases; nucleotides outside the gene matches: 3. This CDR3 contains 15 residues. The CDR3 sequence is CSVEDWTSGDYEQYF. CDR3 sequence (DNA): TGCAGCGTTGAAGATTGGACTAGCGGGGACTACGAGCAGTACTTC.

This clonotype came up a few times. This chain uses TRBV14 with TRBJ2-7; TRBD1 might be the D (5 bases). There are 15 residues in the CDR3. Trimming shortened V by 1 base and J by 0 bases, and 10 bases separated the two germline ends. The germline V gene encodes CDR1 SGHDN and CDR2 FVKESK. The DNA of the CDR3 is TGTGCCAGCAGCCAAGGGGGCGGCCTCTCCTACGAGCAGTACTTC. Protein: CASSQGGGLSYEQYF.

V is TRBV24-1 and J is TRBJ2-2; 9 bases line up with TRBD2. Germline loops: CDR1 KGHDR, CDR2 SFDVKD. Trimming removed 5 bases from V and 7 bases from J; junction bases left unmatched: 1. This CDR3 has 13 residues. The CDR3 loop is CATSVREGGELFF. CDR3 DNA: TGTGCCACCAGTGTGCGGGAGGGCGGGGAGCTGTTTTTT.

The gene calls are TRBV7-2 and TRBJ1-2; the D is unclear. Per germline, CDR1 SGHTA and CDR2 FQGNSA. This CDR3 contains 18 residues. The V and J ends lost 3 bases and 2 bases respectively, with 22 bases between them. The CDR3 loop reads CASSFSPGIGLRNYGYTF. The CDR3 coding sequence is TGTGCCAGCAGCTTTAGCCCGGGGATAGGGCTTCGGAACTATGGCTACACCTTC.

The rearrangement links TRBV6-1 to TRBJ2-2, with 7 bases that match TRBD1. The CDR3 contains 14 residues. The germline CDR1 and CDR2 sequences are MNHNS and SASEGT. V was clipped by 9 bases and J by 7 bases; unmatched bases: 11. This CDR3 reads CASFRGGGDGELFF. The CDR3 DNA is TGTGCCAGTTTTAGAGGGGGCGGTGACGGGGAGCTGTTTTTT.

This clonotype has just a few counts. V and J are TRBV6-1 and TRBJ2-2; 14 positions match TRBD2. The trim removed 7 bases at V and 4 bases at J, leaving 8 bases unmatched. There are 17 residues in the CDR3. The germline gives CDR1 MNHNS, CDR2 SASEGT. CDR3 bases: TGTGCCAGCATCGGACTAGCGGGAGGTGGGAGCACCGGGGAGCTGTTTTTT. Translating it yields CASIGLAGGGSTGELFF.

This clonotype was detected a few times. The V call is TRBV28, the J call TRBJ2-4; TRBD1 is a possible D gene (6 bases). Germline-derived CDR1 and CDR2 are MDHEN and SYDVKM. The CDR3 length is 17 residues. V gave up 2 bases and J gave up 8 bases, with 22 bases separating them. CDR3 nucleotide sequence: TGTGCCAGCAGTTTACTGGACAGAGGGTCGGGAAGAGACATTCAGTACTTC. It codes for CASSLLDRGSGRDIQYF.

The gene calls are TRBV20-1 and TRBJ2-3; D possibly corresponds to TRBD2 (6 bases). V shed 3 bases and J shed 2 bases, with 9 bases lying between them. Per the germline V gene, CDR1 is DFQATT and CDR2 is SNEGSKA (reference sequence). This CDR3 is built from 13 residues. In nucleotides, the CDR3 is TGCAGTGCTAGTTCGGGACTCACAGATACGCAGTATTTT. Translation: CSASSGLTDTQYF.